This section outlines one T cell receptor beta chain sequence together with its context. Its antigen remains unknown. MiXCR was run by TCRdb on the reads, yielding one entry per CDR3 protein. The sample records about 900,000 distinct CDR3 sequences, more than 25% being singletons. The data are from a study of T cell repertoires in cytomegalovirus infection. V was shortened by 0 bases and J by 2 bases, with 12 bases between the two germline ends. CDR3 length equals 16 residues. Germline lookup yields CDR1 MNHNY and CDR2 SVGAGI (reference sequence). The genes are TRBV6-6 and TRBJ2-3; D might be TRBD2 (5 bases). This TCR came from a human donor in good health (CMV status not recorded). Some clones in this sample may be carry-over from other donors' samples. The sequencing here drew on cultured CD8+ T cells from PBMCs, taken from culture after CMV antigen stimulation. CDR3 sequence (DNA): TGTGCCAGCAGTTACTCGATCGGGGTTTTCACAGATACGCAGTATTTT. Protein product: CASSYSIGVFTDTQYF.